This section outlines one T cell receptor beta chain sequence together with its context. The sample belongs to a study of T cells expressing NK-cell markers. After re-calling the 5' RACE reads, TCRdb lists one entry per CDR3 protein, DNA absent. The sample has some 410,000 distinct CDR3 sequences; the top ten hold approximately 6.8%. The CDR3 extends over 16 amino acids. From germline, CDR1 is MNHEY and CDR2 SVGEGT. The origin of this receptor is a woman aged 18 to 75 in good health. Sequencing used blood T cells: a sorted CD56 or NKG2C T cell subset, CD4+ or CD8+ T cells, or bulk PBMC T cells (not recorded which). V usage is TRBV6-2 or TRBV6-3 and J usage is TRBJ2-2; TCRdb's D gene call, TRBD1, goes unchecked for lack of DNA. The CDR3 sequence is CASSLDRAGDTGELFF.